This T cell receptor (beta chain) derives from a study of beta chain features in type 1 diabetes. Background on the study: In all, more than 90,000,000 sorted cells from all samples were analyzed. Study-level results: More deletions and fewer insertions at VDJ junctions were seen in type 1 diabetes patients. TCRB CDR3 length was moderately but significantly reduced in all four CD4+ subsets of Type 1 diabetes patients. With patients and controls alike, PCR might favor shorter templates to an equal degree.

Note on this clone: Antigen: not known.

Reverse transcribing all isolated RNA meant expressed TCRB transcripts were sequenced. TCRdb keeps only in-frame clones here, not all; method: immunoSEQ multiplex PCR. Among under 250,000 clones, more than 11% were seen once, and the ten largest hold approximately 0.02%. CD4+ cells of the naive, central memory, regulatory and stem cell-like memory types were sorted via CD45RO/CCR7/CD25/CD127/CD95/CD27. V lost 0 bases to trimming and J lost 2 bases; unmatched junction nucleotides: 8. This CDR3 has 17 residues. The germline V gene encodes CDR1 SGDLS and CDR2 YYNGEE. The TCR was taken from a man aged 25-40 years with type 1 diabetes. The V and J genes are TRBV9 and TRBJ2-3, with 8 bases lining up with TRBD2. Sequenced: naive CD4+ T cells from blood. The CDR3 nucleotides are TGTGCCAGCAGCGTAGCCTCGGGAGGGACTTACACAGATACGCAGTATTTT. Translating it yields CASSVASGGTYTDTQYF.